This entry lists 16 T cell receptor beta chains sequenced from one sample in a study of shared clonotypes between healthy human individuals. Using immunoSEQ multiplex PCR, the repertoire was profiled, and TCRdb retains in-frame clones only, with some absent. Altogether around 480,000 clones are present, around 79% being singletons, with the ten largest covering under 15%. Sequencing was performed on PBMCs. Receptor source: a woman in her thirties or forties in good health. Some clones in this sample may be carry-over from other donors' samples.

The table lists this clone with a count of one. The CDR3 is CASSLGQRTDTQYF. The CDR3 bases are TGCGCCAGCAGCTTGGGTCAGCGCACAGATACGCAGTATTTT. The chain joins TRBV5-1 to TRBJ2-3; no definite D call. The CDR3 has 14 amino acids. V lost 0 bases and J lost 1, with 6 bases in between. Germline-derived CDR1 and CDR2 are SGHRS and YFSETQ.

V is TRBV5-1 and J is TRBJ2-1; D is uncertain. The length of the CDR3 is 12 residues. V dropped 1 base and J dropped 7 bases, with 6 bases sitting between them. Germline assignment: CDR1 SGHRS and CDR2 YFSETQ. The CDR3 reads CASSLLRNEQFF. The CDR3 nucleotides are TGCGCCAGCAGCTTGCTGCGTAATGAGCAGTTCTTC.

This sequence joins TRBV10-3 and TRBJ1-5; 9 positions match TRBD1. Germline V gene lookup returns CDR1 ENHRY and CDR2 SYGVKD. CDR3 length: 14 amino acids. With 5 bases clipped from V and 4 bases from J, the junction kept 3 bases outside the gene matches. CDR3: CAISPDRGNQPQHF. DNA for the CDR3: TGTGCCATCAGTCCAGACAGGGGGAATCAGCCCCAGCATTTT.

This clone was detected ten times or more. This specimen includes other DNA sequences encoding the same CDR3. The V gene is TRBV9, the J gene TRBJ2-5; tentative D call: TRBD2 (6 bases). V dropped 3 bases and J dropped 10 bases, with 19 bases sitting between them. CDR1 and CDR2 from the germline V gene are SGDLS and YYNGEE. This CDR3 has 14 amino acids. The DNA of the CDR3 is TGTGCCAGCAGCGCAAGACTAGTCATCAGAGACCAGTACTTC. Amino acids: CASSARLVIRDQYF.

CDR3 sequence reads: CASSLAGTGNYQQFF. CDR3 nucleotide sequence: TGTGCCAGCAGCTTAGCAGGGACAGGGAATTATCAGCAGTTCTTC. The chain joins TRBV7-2 to TRBJ2-1; 9 positions agree with TRBD1. Germline assignment: CDR1 SGHTA and CDR2 FQGNSA. The ends lost 0 bases at V and 11 bases at J; junction bases unmatched: 8. The CDR3 covers 15 residues.

This chain links TRBV7-9 with TRBJ2-7, with TRBD1 matching over 9 bases. Germline CDR1 reads SEHNR; CDR2 reads FQNEAQ (reference sequence). The length of the CDR3 is 13 residues. After removal of 6 bases from V and 5 bases from J, the junction contained 5 bases not matched to a gene. The CDR3 region has the DNA TGTGCCAGCAGGGGACAGGGCTTCCACGAGCAGTACTTC. Translated, it gives CASRGQGFHEQYF.

DNA of the CDR3: TGTGCCAGCATTCAGGGCGGGGCTCAGCCCCAGCATTTT. Its translation is CASIQGGAQPQHF. The chain carries TRBV28 and TRBJ1-5, with D possibly being TRBD1 (5 bases). CDR3 length equals 13 residues. Trimming shortened V by 7 bases and J by 6 bases, and 13 bases separated the two germline ends. CDR1 and CDR2 (germline): MDHEN, SYDVKM.

About this clone: Since no conserved phenylalanine or tryptophan closes the CDR3, a read error is the likely cause. This sequence joins TRBV29-1 and TRBJ1-1; 9 positions match TRBD1. The V gene's germline CDR1 is SQVTM and CDR2 ANQGSEA. The CDR3 loop spans 13 amino acids. The ends lost 6 bases at V and 5 bases at J; junction bases unmatched: 7. This CDR3 is CSVGQGLGTEAFL. As DNA, the CDR3 is TGCAGCGTGGGACAGGGACTAGGGACTGAAGCTTTCCTT.

This chain's CDR3 is CASSREGARGYTF. The CDR3 DNA sequence: TGTGCCAGCAGCCGGGAGGGGGCTCGTGGCTACACCTTC. This chain joins TRBV5-4 and TRBJ1-2; 7 nucleotides match TRBD1. This CDR3 has 13 amino acids. Trimming took 4 bases from V and 7 from J; bases not matched to a gene: 7. Germline V CDR1 and CDR2: SGHNT, YYREEE (reference sequence).

This sequence joins TRBV5-4 and TRBJ2-4, with 9 bases identical to TRBD1. V was clipped by 4 bases and J by 5 bases; unmatched bases: 13. Germline V gives CDR1 SGHNT, CDR2 YYREEE (reference sequence). This CDR3 contains 17 residues. The CDR3 is CASSPRTGDGLENIQYF. The DNA of the CDR3 is TGTGCCAGCAGCCCGCGGACAGGGGATGGGTTGGAAAACATTCAGTACTTC.

Note on this clone: A junction boundary mismatches the germline segment, possibly from a read error. This chain joins TRBV9 and TRBJ2-3; D ambiguous. In germline, CDR1 is SGDLS, CDR2 YYNGEE. The CDR3 is 15 residues long. The DNA for the CDR3 is TGTGCCAGCAGTTCCTTGGGCCATAGCATAGATACGCAGTATTTT. It is translated as CASSSLGHSIDTQYF. Full variable domain (rest looked up from reference TRBV9 and TRBJ2-3): DSGVTQTPKHLITATGQRVTLRCSPRSGDLSVYWYQQSLDQGLQFLIQYYNGEERAKGNILERFSAQQFPDLHSELNLSSLELGDSALYFCASSSLGHSIDTQYFGPGTRLTVL.

Remarks on this clone: The junction shows a germline mismatch at one end, possibly a read error. The chain combines TRBV5-1 with TRBJ2-2, with D possibly matching TRBD2 (5 bases). Germline lookup yields CDR1 SGHRS and CDR2 YFSETQ. This CDR3 is 15 amino acids long. The CDR3 DNA sequence: TGCGCCAGCAGCTTGGTGACAAATAGCGCCGGTGAGCTGTTTTTT. Its translation is CASSLVTNSAGELFF. Full variable domain (outside the CDR3, taken from reference TRBV5-1 and TRBJ2-2): KAGVTQTPRYLIKTRGQQVTLSCSPISGHRSVSWYQQTPGQGLQFLFEYFSETQRNKGNFPGRFSGRQFSNSRSEMNVSTLELGDSALYLCASSLVTNSAGELFFGEGSRLTVL.

The V gene is TRBV4-1, the J gene TRBJ2-7, with D possibly being TRBD2 (6 bases). Germline V lookup: CDR1 MGHRA, CDR2 YSYEKL. CDR3 length equals 13 residues. The germline V and J ends were trimmed by 4 bases and 2 bases, with 9 bases remaining between them. As DNA, the CDR3 is TGCGCCAGCAGCCCCCGGACTACCTACGAGCAGTACTTC. Residues: CASSPRTTYEQYF.

The chain uses TRBV4-2 and TRBJ2-1; 9 bases are a match to TRBD2. Germline-derived CDR1 and CDR2 are LGHNA and YNFKEQ. This CDR3 contains 14 residues. Trimming took 4 bases from V and 8 from J; bases not matched to a gene: 6. The CDR3, as DNA: TGTGCCAGCAGCCTAGCGGGAGAAAGGGATGAGCAGTTCTTC. Encoded protein: CASSLAGERDEQFF.

The rearrangement joins TRBV5-1 to TRBJ2-3, with 12 bases fitting TRBD2. This CDR3 has 17 amino acids. Per the germline V gene, CDR1 is SGHRS and CDR2 is YFSETQ. V was clipped by 3 bases and J by 2 bases; unmatched bases: 7. This CDR3 is CASSWGASGRATDTQYF. For the CDR3, the DNA is TGCGCCAGCAGCTGGGGGGCTAGCGGGAGGGCCACAGATACGCAGTATTTT. The full variable domain, with the rest looked up from reference TRBV5-1 and TRBJ2-3, is KAGVTQTPRYLIKTRGQQVTLSCSPISGHRSVSWYQQTPGQGLQFLFEYFSETQRNKGNFPGRFSGRQFSNSRSEMNVSTLELGDSALYLCASSWGASGRATDTQYFGPGTRLTVL.

This sequence joins TRBV9 and TRBJ1-4; maybe TRBD1 (6 bases). V dropped 2 bases and J dropped 5 bases, with 19 bases sitting between them. The CDR3 is 17 amino acids. Germline V gene lookup returns CDR1 SGDLS and CDR2 YYNGEE. CDR3 nucleotide sequence: TGTGCCAGCAGCGTGGGGGCCGCGGGCAACAGAAATGAAAAACTGTTTTTT. This encodes CASSVGAAGNRNEKLFF.